What follows are 14 T cell receptor beta chains derived from one specimen sequenced in a study of OX40 agonist ivuxolimab in advanced cancers. Libraries were prepared by immunoSEQ multiplex PCR; TCRdb keeps only in-frame clonotypes and omits some of them. The sample includes under 50,000 clones, over 60% of them seen just once. This specimen was CD4+ or CD8+ T cells sorted from blood, taken in a trial of the OX40 agonist ivuxolimab. Receptor source: an adult with an advanced solid tumor such as melanoma, head and neck, liver or kidney cancer.

The chain combines TRBV18 with TRBJ1-3; D gene uncertain. V was cut by 1 base and J by 2 bases, with 12 bases left in between. Germline V CDR1 and CDR2: KGHSH, LQKENI. This CDR3 contains 16 residues. This chain's CDR3 is CASSPRAPTPGNTIYF. CDR3 coding DNA: TGTGCCAGCTCACCACGGGCACCCACCCCTGGAAACACCATATATTTT.

CDR3 residues: CASSFGLRGNEQYF. The CDR3 DNA is TGTGCCAGCAGCTTTGGGTTGAGAGGAAACGAGCAGTACTTC. The chain employs TRBV5-6 and TRBJ2-7; D remains ambiguous. The CDR3 consists of 14 residues. V was trimmed by 2 bases and J by 5 bases, leaving 14 bases between them. Per the germline V gene, CDR1 is SGHDT and CDR2 is YYEEEE.

V usage is TRBV7-3 and J usage is TRBJ1-1, with D unclear. CDR3 size: 13 residues. The V and J ends lost 3 bases and 1 base respectively, with 6 bases between them. CDR1 and CDR2 (germline): SGHTA, FQGTGA. The CDR3 sequence is CASSFWGNTEAFF. CDR3 nucleotides: TGTGCCAGCAGCTTTTGGGGGAACACTGAAGCTTTCTTT. Variable domain in full (rest from reference TRBV7-3 and TRBJ1-1): GAGVSQTPSNKVTEKGKYVELRCDPISGHTALYWYRQSLGQGPEFLIYFQGTGAADDSGLPNDRFFAVRPEGSVSTLKIQRTERGDSAVYLCASSFWGNTEAFFGQGTRLTVV.

The chain has TRBV30 and TRBJ1-1; maybe TRBD1 (6 bases). The V gene's germline CDR1 is GTSNPN and CDR2 SVGIG (reference sequence). The V and J ends lost 0 bases and 4 bases respectively, with 12 bases between them. The CDR3 runs 14 residues. CDR3 nucleotides: TGTGCCTGGAGTGTAAAGGGAGGGGGCACTGAAGCTTTCTTT. Translated: CAWSVKGGGTEAFF.

CDR3 DNA sequence: TGTGCCAGCAGTGAAGCGAGCACAGGGATTTCACCCCTCCACTTT. It encodes CASSEASTGISPLHF. This chain joins TRBV6-1 and TRBJ1-6; a weak D match, TRBD1 (6 bases). The CDR3 is 15 residues long. The germline V and J ends were trimmed by 0 bases and 9 bases, with 12 bases remaining between them. Germline CDR1 reads MNHNS; CDR2 reads SASEGT.

This chain links TRBV5-6 with TRBJ1-6; D may be TRBD1 (5 bases). Trimming stripped 4 bases from V and 0 bases from J, with 17 bases between. This CDR3 contains 18 residues. Germline values: CDR1 SGHDT, CDR2 YYEEEE. This CDR3 is CASSGTGTASSYNSPLHF. The CDR3 DNA reads TGTGCCAGCAGCGGTACCGGGACGGCGAGCTCCTATAATTCACCCCTCCACTTT.

The chain links TRBV6-1 to TRBJ2-1, with 9 nucleotides matching TRBD2. The CDR3 consists of 14 residues. Germline V gene lookup returns CDR1 MNHNS and CDR2 SASEGT. Trimming at V came to 6 bases and at J to 4 bases, leaving 4 bases not matched to a gene. Here the CDR3 DNA reads TGTGCCAGCAGCTATCTAGCGGGATACAATGAGCAGTTCTTC. Encoded protein: CASSYLAGYNEQFF.

J is TRBJ1-4 and V is TRBV2; D may be TRBD1 (6 bases). V was pared by 6 bases and J by 5 bases, with 16 bases between. The CDR3 runs 15 residues. The V gene's germline CDR1 is SNHLY and CDR2 FYNNEI. This CDR3 is CASRPLRGPNEKLFF. CDR3 DNA: TGTGCCAGCAGGCCCCTACGGGGGCCCAATGAAAAACTGTTTTTT.

Judged by abundance, this clone is medium-sized. The rearrangement uses TRBV25-1 and TRBJ1-2; D is unclear. V lost 1 base and J lost 2, with 5 bases in between. CDR1 and CDR2 (germline): MGHDK, SYGVNS. The CDR3 has 13 amino acids. CDR3 nucleotide sequence: TGTGCCAGCAGTGAATTCGGGAACTATGGCTACACCTTC. Translation gives CASSEFGNYGYTF.

The chain recombines TRBV5-1 with TRBJ2-2, with D possibly being TRBD1 (6 bases). V lost 4 bases to trimming and J lost 7 bases, with 11 bases between them. Germline V gives CDR1 SGHRS, CDR2 YFSETQ. There are 13 residues in the CDR3. In DNA form, the CDR3 reads TGCGCCAGCAGCGTAGGGGGTAACGGGGAGCTGTTTTTT. It codes for CASSVGGNGELFF. Drawing the rest from reference TRBV5-1 and TRBJ2-2, the complete variable domain is KAGVTQTPRYLIKTRGQQVTLSCSPISGHRSVSWYQQTPGQGLQFLFEYFSETQRNKGNFPGRFSGRQFSNSRSEMNVSTLELGDSALYLCASSVGGNGELFFGEGSRLTVL.

This chain connects TRBV4-1 to TRBJ2-7; no firm D call. V gave up 1 base and J gave up 3 bases, with 13 bases separating them. The CDR3 has 15 amino acids. Germline CDR1 reads MGHRA; CDR2 reads YSYEKL. The CDR3 bases are TGCGCCAGCAGCCAAGGTATGGGAAGGGACTACGAGCAGTACTTC. Its protein product is CASSQGMGRDYEQYF.

This rearrangement joins TRBV7-2 to TRBJ2-7; D uncertain. This CDR3 spans 15 amino acids. Trimming took off 0 bases at V and 0 bases at J, with 9 bases between the two ends. In germline, CDR1 is SGHTA, CDR2 FQGNSA. The CDR3 region has the DNA TGTGCCAGCAGCTTAGCCCCGACGCCCTCCTACGAGCAGTACTTC. This sequence encodes CASSLAPTPSYEQYF.

The J gene is TRBJ1-1, the V gene TRBV11-2, with TRBD1 matching over 7 bases. With V trimmed by 5 bases and J by 4 bases, 7 bases remained unmatched. Germline CDR1 is SGHAT and CDR2 is FQNNGV. The CDR3 loop spans 14 amino acids. In DNA form, the CDR3 reads TGTGCCAGCAGCCTCAACCGGGACAGCACTGAAGCTTTCTTT. As protein: CASSLNRDSTEAFF.

The chain employs TRBV12-5 and TRBJ1-6; perhaps TRBD1 as D (5 bases). CDR3 length: 20 amino acids. Trimming shortened V by 7 bases and J by 10 bases, and 35 bases separated the two germline ends. The germline V gene encodes CDR1 LGHNT and CDR2 FRNRAP. CDR3 amino acids: CASAPRVGQGLRVFISPLHF. In nucleotides, the CDR3 is TGTGCTAGTGCTCCCAGGGTGGGGCAGGGACTGAGGGTATTTATCTCACCCCTCCACTTT.